Below are 10 T cell receptor beta chains sequenced from a single sample in a study of shared clonotypes between healthy human individuals. Measured with immunoSEQ multiplex PCR; TCRdb has only the in-frame clones, and not every one. In the table there are about 1.5 million clones, approximately 98% of which are singletons. Sequencing input: naive CD4+ T cells sorted from blood. Subset denoted: CD45RA+ positively selected. These receptors all stem from a man aged 25 to 40 in good health.

The chain links TRBV2 to TRBJ1-5; a weak D match, TRBD1 (5 bases). V gave up 7 bases and J gave up 3 bases, with 10 bases separating them. CDR1 and CDR2 from the germline V gene are SNHLY and FYNNEI. CDR3 size: 13 residues. This chain's CDR3 is CASMGGVNQPQHF. The CDR3 DNA sequence: TGTGCCAGCATGGGAGGGGTCAATCAGCCCCAGCATTTT.

The chain couples TRBV29-1 to TRBJ2-3; unclear D gene. The CDR3 is 12 amino acids. Trimming removed 3 bases from V and 3 bases from J, with 7 bases in between. Germline lookup yields CDR1 SQVTM and CDR2 ANQGSEA. The CDR3 reads CSVDKGTDTQYF. CDR3 nucleotides: TGCAGCGTTGATAAGGGTACAGATACGCAGTATTTT.

This chain joins TRBV7-2 and TRBJ2-7, with a weak D call TRBD1 (6 bases). This CDR3 has 17 amino acids. Germline V CDR1 and CDR2: SGHTA, FQGNSA. Trimming took off 2 bases at V and 0 bases at J, with 17 bases between the two ends. CDR3 sequence: CASSLLRGKDSSYEQYF. CDR3 DNA sequence: TGTGCCAGCAGCTTACTCCGGGGCAAGGACAGCTCCTACGAGCAGTACTTC.

CDR3 residues: CASSLGLGQGLQPQHF. In nucleotides, the CDR3 is TGTGCCAGCAGCTTAGGATTGGGGCAGGGCCTTCAGCCCCAGCATTTT. V gene TRBV7-9 combines with J gene TRBJ1-5; TRBD1 might be the D (5 bases). The V gene lost 1 base and the J gene lost 6 bases, with 16 bases spanning the gap. The length of the CDR3 is 16 residues. Germline CDR1 SEHNR, CDR2 FQNEAQ (reference sequence).

The rearrangement joins TRBV4-3 to TRBJ2-6; no reliable D call. Trimming took off 0 bases at V and 4 bases at J, with 10 bases between the two ends. The CDR3 consists of 16 residues. The germline V gene encodes CDR1 LGHNA and CDR2 YSLEER. The CDR3 nucleotides read TGCGCCAGCAGCCAAGATCCCGCCCTCGGGGCCAACGTCCTGACTTTC. Translated, it gives CASSQDPALGANVLTF.

This chain joins TRBV5-4 and TRBJ1-2; 11 nucleotides line up with TRBD1. The CDR3 has 15 residues. The V segment lost 1 base and the J segment 4 bases; nucleotides outside the gene matches: 3. The germline CDR1 and CDR2 sequences are SGHNT and YYREEE (reference sequence). CDR3 sequence: CASSLLGQGAYGYTF. CDR3 sequence (DNA): TGTGCCAGCAGCTTGCTAGGACAGGGGGCCTATGGCTACACCTTC.

The chain carries TRBV5-1 and TRBJ2-3; 14 bases match TRBD2. The CDR3 is 16 amino acids. The germline V gene encodes CDR1 SGHRS and CDR2 YFSETQ. V was pared by 4 bases and J by 2 bases, with 3 bases of the junction left unmatched. The CDR3 loop reads CASSRGLAGDTDTQYF. The DNA of the CDR3 is TGCGCCAGCAGCAGGGGACTAGCGGGAGACACAGATACGCAGTATTTT.

V usage is TRBV27 and J usage is TRBJ2-2; D unresolved. The CDR3 runs to 17 residues. With 5 bases removed from V and 7 bases from J, the gap between germline ends came to 23 bases. CDR1 and CDR2 from the germline V gene are MNHEY and SMNVEV (reference sequence). The DNA for the CDR3 is TGTGCCAGCAGTCCCCCGGTGCCTAGACCTAAAAGCGGGGAGCTGTTTTTT. This translates into CASSPPVPRPKSGELFF.

The count of this clone is one. J is TRBJ2-5 and V is TRBV15; 13 bases line up with TRBD2. CDR3 length equals 16 residues. The germline CDR1 and CDR2 sequences are LNHNV and YYDKDF (reference sequence). The J segment lost 4 bases and the V segment lost 2 bases, leaving 4 bases of the junction unmatched. The DNA of the CDR3 is TGTGCCACCAGCAGAACTAGCGGGAGGGTGGGAGAGACCCAGTACTTC. It encodes CATSRTSGRVGETQYF.

The genes are TRBV19 and TRBJ2-2; D possibly uses TRBD1 or TRBD2 (5 bases each). V lost 5 bases, J lost 6 bases, and 16 bases lay in between. Germline V gene lookup returns CDR1 LNHDA and CDR2 SQIVND (reference sequence). This CDR3 region has 15 residues. CDR3 bases: TGTGCCAGTAGTTCCGGGACCCACGCCGCCGGGGAGCTGTTTTTT. Translation gives CASSSGTHAAGELFF. The full variable domain, its missing parts supplied by reference TRBV19 and TRBJ2-2, is DGGITQSPKYLFRKEGQNVTLSCEQNLNHDAMYWYRQDPGQGLRLIYYSQIVNDFQKGDIAEGYSVSREKKESFPLTVTSAQKNPTAFYLCASSSGTHAAGELFFGEGSRLTVL.